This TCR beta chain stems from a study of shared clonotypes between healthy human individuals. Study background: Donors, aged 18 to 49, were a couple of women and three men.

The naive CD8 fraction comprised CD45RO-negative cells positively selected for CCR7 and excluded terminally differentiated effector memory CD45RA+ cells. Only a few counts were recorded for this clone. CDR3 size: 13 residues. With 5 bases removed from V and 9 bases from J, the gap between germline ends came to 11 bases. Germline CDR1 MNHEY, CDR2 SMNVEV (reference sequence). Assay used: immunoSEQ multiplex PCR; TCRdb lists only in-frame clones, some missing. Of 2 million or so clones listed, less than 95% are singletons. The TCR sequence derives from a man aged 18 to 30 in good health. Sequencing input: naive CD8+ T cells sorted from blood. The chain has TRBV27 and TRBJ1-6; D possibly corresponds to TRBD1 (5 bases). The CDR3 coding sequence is TGTGCCAGCAGTAGCCAGGGTCTTTCACCCCTCCACTTT. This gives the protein CASSSQGLSPLHF.